These 21 T cell receptor beta chains were sequenced from one sample in a study of beta chain features in type 1 diabetes. These receptors' targets are unknown. The entirety of the isolated RNA underwent reverse transcription, so expressed TCRB transcripts were sequenced. Sequencing used immunoSEQ multiplex PCR; TCRdb keeps in-frame clones, though not all of them. This repertoire shows more than 550,000 clones, over 13% found once; its top ten account for approximately 0.042%. The study, taken as a whole, reports: There was a moderate but significant shortening of TCRB CDR3s in all four CD4+ subsets of Type 1 diabetes patients.

Sequenced input: naive CD4+ T cells from blood. These receptors were obtained from a man aged 18 to 35 with type 1 diabetes.

The chain uses TRBV7-2 and TRBJ2-5, with D possibly TRBD1 on 5 matching bases. V was clipped by 4 bases and J by 5 bases, with 17 bases between them. The CDR3 extends over 15 amino acids. Per the germline V gene, CDR1 is SGHTA and CDR2 is FQGNSA. The CDR3 sequence: CASSSPKDTHETQYF. Here the CDR3 DNA reads TGTGCCAGCAGCTCTCCCAAGGACACCCACGAGACCCAGTACTTC.

This clone was found a few times. The chain joins TRBV6-5 to TRBJ2-1; TRBD2 agrees at 14 bases. CDR3 length: 16 amino acids. The J segment lost 16 bases and the V segment lost 0 bases, leaving 11 bases of the junction unmatched. CDR1 is MNHEY, CDR2 SVGAGI, per germline. CDR3 sequence reads: CASSYSYDKGLAGAFF. The CDR3 DNA sequence: TGTGCCAGCAGTTACTCGTATGATAAGGGACTAGCGGGAGCATTCTTC.

This clone was seen only a few times. The V call is TRBV30, the J call TRBJ2-2; D remains ambiguous. This CDR3 spans 15 amino acids. With 1 base removed from V and 4 bases from J, the gap between germline ends came to 13 bases. CDR1 is GTSNPN and CDR2 is SVGIG in the germline V gene (reference sequence). CDR3 sequence: CAWSALQIFTGELFF. CDR3 in DNA: TGTGCCTGGAGTGCCCTCCAGATCTTCACCGGGGAGCTGTTTTTT. Combining the CDR3 with reference TRBV30 and TRBJ2-2 gives the whole variable domain SQTIHQWPATLVQPVGSPLSLECTVEGTSNPNLYWYRQAAGRGLQLLFYSVGIGQISSEVPQNLSASRPQDRQFILSSKKLLLSDSGFYLCAWSALQIFTGELFFGEGSRLTVL.

This chain connects TRBV7-3 to TRBJ1-2; TRBD1 is a possible D gene (6 bases). There are 13 residues in the CDR3. The V gene lost 5 bases and the J gene lost 1 base, with 8 bases spanning the gap. The germline V gene has CDR1 SGHTA and CDR2 FQGTGA. Written as DNA, the CDR3 is TGTGCCAGCAGCCCGGACAGTAACTATGGCTACACCTTC. This encodes CASSPDSNYGYTF.

This clone occurred a few times. This rearrangement joins TRBV28 to TRBJ2-7; the D gene is possibly TRBD1 (5 bases). This CDR3 has 12 amino acids. V was clipped by 5 bases and J by 4 bases, with 9 bases between them. Germline values: CDR1 MDHEN, CDR2 SYDVKM. The CDR3 region is CASSRSGYEQYF. In DNA form, the CDR3 reads TGTGCCAGCAGTCGGTCAGGGTACGAGCAGTACTTC.

This chain connects TRBV7-2 to TRBJ2-7; 7 bases agree with TRBD2. The CDR3 covers 16 residues. V shed 1 base and J 0 bases; nucleotides not matched to a gene: 6. Per the germline V gene, CDR1 is SGHTA and CDR2 is FQGNSA. CDR3 DNA: TGTGCCAGCAGCTTAGAAGGGCTAGCGGCCTCCTACGAGCAGTACTTC. Protein sequence: CASSLEGLAASYEQYF.

This clone was counted a few times. The gene calls are TRBV2 and TRBJ2-5, with TRBD2 matching 7 bases. The CDR3 sequence is 14 residues long. Germline CDR1 SNHLY, CDR2 FYNNEI. Trimming cost V 9 bases and J 5 bases; bases outside gene matches: 12. The CDR3 DNA sequence: TGTGCCAGGGGAGGGCCTTCAAAGTGGGAGACCCAGTACTTC. Protein: CARGGPSKWETQYF.

There are a few counts of this clone. Other nucleotide sequences in the sample specify the same CDR3. The V and J genes are TRBV5-1 and TRBJ2-5; 7 bases map to TRBD1. The CDR3 covers 14 residues. Germline V gives CDR1 SGHRS, CDR2 YFSETQ. Trimming cost V 4 bases and J 2 bases; bases outside gene matches: 5. The CDR3 spells CASSPGTVQETQYF. The CDR3 region has the DNA TGCGCCAGCAGCCCGGGGACAGTTCAAGAGACCCAGTACTTC.

The chain is built from TRBV30 and TRBJ1-2, with D uncertain. V lost 0 bases and J lost 1, with 15 bases in between. This CDR3 comprises 16 residues. The germline V gene encodes CDR1 GTSNPN and CDR2 SVGIG (reference sequence). The CDR3 nucleotides read TGTGCCTGGAGTGTACGGGTTCTTCGGCTTAACTATGGCTACACCTTC. Protein: CAWSVRVLRLNYGYTF.

This clone was picked up a small number of times. The J gene is TRBJ2-7, the V gene TRBV10-3; 9 bases agree with TRBD1. V trimming: 7 bases; J trimming: 4 bases; junction bases outside the gene matches: 5. CDR1 ENHRY and CDR2 SYGVKD come from the germline V gene. The CDR3 extends over 13 amino acids. CDR3 in DNA: TGTGCCATCACCAGAGGACAGGGGTACGAGCAGTACTTC. It translates to CAITRGQGYEQYF.

V gene TRBV29-1 combines with J gene TRBJ1-5; D may be TRBD1 (5 bases). The CDR3 has 12 amino acids. Germline values: CDR1 SQVTM, CDR2 ANQGSEA. Trimming took off 4 bases at V and 7 bases at J, with 11 bases between the two ends. The DNA for the CDR3 is TGCAGCGTTGGGCAGGGTGAACAGCCCCAGCATTTT. It is translated as CSVGQGEQPQHF. Using reference TRBV29-1 and TRBJ1-5 for the parts outside the CDR3, the full variable domain is SAVISQKPSRDICQRGTSLTIQCQVDSQVTMMFWYRQQPGQSLTLIATANQGSEATYESGFVIDKFPISRPNLTFSTLTVSNMSPEDSSIYLCSVGQGEQPQHFGDGTRLSIL.

This clone was counted between two and nine times. This chain links TRBV2 with TRBJ1-6; D is unresolved. Trimming removed 8 bases from V and 6 bases from J, with 11 bases in between. The CDR3 has 13 residues. CDR1 is SNHLY and CDR2 is FYNNEI in the germline V gene. CDR3 loop: CASGMTPNSPLHF. CDR3 sequence (DNA): TGTGCCAGCGGGATGACCCCTAATTCACCCCTCCACTTT.

CDR3: CAAGTSGGKNTQYF. DNA for the CDR3: TGTGCCGCCGGGACTAGCGGGGGGAAGAATACGCAGTATTTT. The chain carries TRBV30 and TRBJ2-3; the match to TRBD2 covers 15 bases. This CDR3 comprises 14 residues. Germline trimming cut 8 bases from V and 7 bases from J; bases unmatched to any gene: 7. The germline gives CDR1 GTSNPN, CDR2 SVGIG (reference sequence).

Details on this clone: The identical CDR3 is also encoded by other nucleotide sequences in the sample. The chain is built from TRBV5-1 and TRBJ1-2; no reliable D call. V lost 4 bases and J 6 bases, leaving 10 bases between the germline ends. The CDR3 totals 12 residues. Germline V lookup: CDR1 SGHRS, CDR2 YFSETQ. The CDR3 here is CASSLPADGYTF. The CDR3 bases are TGCGCCAGCAGCCTTCCGGCGGATGGCTACACCTTC.

J is TRBJ2-5 and V is TRBV14; perhaps TRBD1 as D (6 bases). V lost 3 bases, J lost 3 bases, and 8 bases lay in between. In germline, CDR1 is SGHDN, CDR2 FVKESK. This CDR3 contains 13 residues. This CDR3 reads CASSQNREETQYF. Written as DNA, the CDR3 is TGTGCCAGCAGCCAGAACAGGGAAGAGACCCAGTACTTC.

In its sample, this clone was seen a few times. The genes are TRBV6-5 and TRBJ2-4; 9 bases align to TRBD1. CDR1 and CDR2 from the germline V gene are MNHEY and SVGAGI. The CDR3 runs to 15 residues. Unmatched junction bases numbered 8, after V lost 6 bases and J lost 5 bases. CDR3 DNA sequence: TGTGCCAGCAGCACAACAGGGGGCGGCGAAAACATTCAGTACTTC. Its translation is CASSTTGGGENIQYF.

This chain uses TRBV10-3 with TRBJ1-5; D call uncertain. Germline CDR1 is ENHRY and CDR2 is SYGVKD. The CDR3 length is 13 residues. V lost 0 bases to trimming and J lost 6 bases, with 6 bases between them. The CDR3, as DNA: TGTGCCATCAGTGAGTCTCGACCTCAGCCCCAGCATTTT. The encoded protein is CAISESRPQPQHF.

This sequence joins TRBV29-1 and TRBJ1-2; weak D call: TRBD1 (6 bases). In germline, CDR1 is SQVTM, CDR2 ANQGSEA. Trimming shortened V by 0 bases and J by 9 bases, and 17 bases separated the two germline ends. CDR3 length: 14 residues. CDR3 nucleotides: TGCAGCGTTGAAGACGGCGAGGGGGGTCCGAGCTACACCTTC. Its translation is CSVEDGEGGPSYTF.

The rearrangement links TRBV30 to TRBJ1-2, with D unresolved. Germline V gene sequence: CDR1 GTSNPN, CDR2 SVGIG (reference sequence). The CDR3 totals 11 residues. V lost 2 bases, J lost 4 bases, and 5 bases lay in between. CDR3 loop: CAWSRSYGYTF. The CDR3 coding sequence is TGTGCCTGGAGTCGGAGCTATGGCTACACCTTC.

The rearrangement links TRBV7-2 to TRBJ1-2; a possible D gene is TRBD1 (5 bases). CDR1 and CDR2 from the germline V gene are SGHTA and FQGNSA. This CDR3 spans 14 amino acids. The V gene lost 1 base and the J gene lost 5 bases, with 11 bases spanning the gap. The CDR3, as DNA: TGTGCCAGCAGCTTAGTGGGACTTCGTTATGGCTACACCTTC. Its protein product is CASSLVGLRYGYTF.

This clone was counted between two and nine times. This chain uses TRBV9 with TRBJ2-7; 10 positions agree with TRBD1. This CDR3 spans 16 amino acids. V was pared by 3 bases and J by 3 bases, with 9 bases of the junction left unmatched. CDR1 SGDLS and CDR2 YYNGEE come from the germline V gene. The CDR3 region has the DNA TGTGCCAGCAGCGCCAACCTCGGGACAGGGGACTACGAGCAGTACTTC. It is translated as CASSANLGTGDYEQYF.